This is a list of T cell receptor beta chains from one sample in a study of T-cell memory formation after mild COVID-19. Each CDR3 protein gets one entry after TCRdb re-called the 5' RACE reads with MiXCR. The repertoire holds fewer than 150,000 distinct CDR3 sequences, with 22% as singletons. The specimen sequenced was PBMCs or a T cell subset sorted from them (not recorded which). These receptors all come from a man aged 18 to 29 who had mild COVID-19 (a few samples of this study predate the infection). Cell type and time point are not known. Each CDR3 is given with its conserved first and last residue. D genes are given only for firm matches. Some rows have no size entry. The others give once, few or many, or a class for an expanded clone.

j_call,d_call,clone_size,v_call,cdr3_aa,cdr3_nt
TRBJ2-1,.,few,TRBV6-5,CASSYSIGESSYNEQFF,TGTGCCAGCAGTTACTCGATCGGGGAGAGCTCCTACAATGAGCAGTTCTTC
TRBJ1-1,.,.,TRBV7-9,CASRNGNTEAFF,TGTGCCAGCAGGAACGGGAACACTGAAGCTTTCTTT
TRBJ2-7,.,few,TRBV20-1,CSARDRDASGYHEQYF,TGCAGTGCTAGAGATCGCGATGCGTCAGGGTACCACGAGCAGTACTTC
TRBJ2-1,.,.,TRBV2,CASTAGRNEQFF,TGTGCCAGCACGGCTGGCAGAAATGAGCAGTTCTTC
TRBJ2-5,.,.,TRBV4-1,CASSPWTAGQETQYF,TGCGCCAGCAGCCCCTGGACAGCCGGACAAGAGACCCAGTACTTC
TRBJ2-7,.,.,TRBV6-1,CASSEGTKQYF,TGTGCCAGCAGTGAAGGGACAAAGCAGTACTTC
TRBJ2-3,.,few,TRBV7-3,CASSSWQGDTQYF,TGTGCCAGCAGCTCGTGGCAGGGGGATACGCAGTATTTT
TRBJ2-2,.,few,TRBV4-1,CASSPVGVFTGELFF,TGCGCCAGCAGCCCAGTCGGGGTTTTTACCGGGGAGCTGTTTTTT
TRBJ1-6,TRBD1,.,TRBV4-3,CASSQDMGTGDWNSPLHF,TGCGCCAGCAGCCAAGATATGGGGACAGGGGATTGGAATTCACCCCTCCACTTT
TRBJ2-7,.,few,TRBV2,CASRGVRIVYEQYF,TGTGCCAGCAGGGGGGTGCGTATCGTTTACGAGCAGTACTTC
TRBJ2-7,.,.,TRBV4-1,CASSQGREQYF,TGCGCCAGCAGCCAAGGGCGCGAGCAGTACTTC
TRBJ2-7,.,few,TRBV12-3/TRBV12-4,CASSFPMTRGEQYF,TGTGCCAGCAGTTTCCCGATGACAAGGGGCGAGCAGTACTTC
TRBJ2-5,TRBD2,.,TRBV20-1,CSARSASGGYETQYF,TGCAGTGCTAGGTCGGCTAGCGGGGGGTACGAGACCCAGTACTTC
TRBJ2-1,TRBD2,.,TRBV20-1,CSARLVASGGPRKFF,TGCAGTGCTAGGCTCGTCGCTAGCGGGGGGCCGAGAAAGTTCTTC
TRBJ2-2,.,.,TRBV4-1,CASSRGLSNTGELFF,TGCGCCAGCAGCCGAGGCCTAAGTAACACCGGGGAGCTGTTTTTT
TRBJ2-7,.,.,TRBV6-5,CASSYVSDRNEQYF,TGTGCCAGCAGTTACGTATCGGACAGAAACGAGCAGTACTTC
TRBJ2-1,.,once,TRBV12-3/TRBV12-4,CASSLPNEQFF,TGTGCCAGCAGTTTACCCAATGAGCAGTTCTTC
TRBJ2-1,.,many,TRBV4-3,CASRPANAEEHNEQFF,TGCGCCAGCAGGCCTGCCAACGCGGAGGAGCACAATGAGCAGTTCTTC
TRBJ2-7,TRBD2,.,TRBV27,CASSQGGLAGYREQYF,TGTGCCAGCAGTCAGGGCGGGCTAGCGGGGTACCGCGAGCAGTACTTC
TRBJ2-3,.,few,TRBV10-2,CASSEEGGPEDTQYF,TGCGCCAGCAGTGAGGAGGGGGGGCCCGAAGATACGCAGTATTTT
TRBJ2-3,.,.,TRBV4-2,CASTGLGTDTQYF,TGTGCCAGCACGGGGCTGGGCACAGATACGCAGTATTTT